This T cell receptor beta chain was observed in a study of Ad26.COV2.S vaccination and SARS-CoV-2 variants. The overall study: The Ad26.COV2.S arm of the COV1001 trial was where the donor was placed. Administration of Ad26.COV2.S was intramuscular, either once or twice 56 days apart.

This CDR3 contains 15 residues. V lost 1 base and J lost 4; bases outside the gene matches: 1. Per the germline V gene, CDR1 is SGHAT and CDR2 is FQNNGV. Specified treatment: some 19 received Ad26.COV2.S at low or high dose, single or two shots; about 5 received placebo; per-sample allocation not given. Sampling was done on day 63 after the first vaccine or placebo injection. Here immunoSEQ multiplex PCR was the method, and the copy in TCRdb shows in-frame clones only, minus some. The profile shows roughly 680,000 clones, roughly 90% of them singletons. The clonotype originates from a person between 18 and 60 years old who received the Ad26.COV2.S COVID-19 vaccine or a placebo. The material sequenced was peripheral blood, taken in a trial of Ad26.COV2.S vaccine versus placebo. The chain is built from TRBV11-2 and TRBJ2-1; 10 positions match TRBD2. The DNA of the CDR3 is TGTGCCAGCAGCTTAGGGACTAGCGGATACAATGAGCAGTTCTTC. Its translation is CASSLGTSGYNEQFF.